Following are 28 T cell receptor beta chains from one sample sequenced in a study of T-cell reconstitution after alpha-beta-depleted transplantation in children (TCRdb year 2016). What the treatment or condition label conveys for this sample: allogeneic hematopoietic cell transplantation with graft depleted of TCRalphabeta T cells and CD19 B cells. Library construction relied on PCR. Data came from an Illumina HiSeq 2500. To normalize quantification of the TCRbeta repertoire, the TCR libraries were built with molecular barcoding that relied on unique molecular identifiers. TCRdb reanalyzed the raw reads on its own, using fastp at Q25 for trimming and MiXCR for clone calling, and kept in-frame beta chains. Each entry is one CDR3 protein sequence, shown with its most common DNA and genes. The sample data list hundreds of thousands of distinct CDR3 sequences, and over 10% of these were observed just once. Jointly, the top ten make up 0.79% of the sample.

Sequenced here: PBMCs, sampled before TCRalphabeta/CD19-depleted stem cell transplant. Receptors were obtained from a girl aged 2 to 9 with congenital amegakaryocytic thrombocytopenia, due to receive a stem cell transplant.

The chain combines TRBV28 with TRBJ2-7, with TRBD1 matching over 8 bases. Germline V gene lookup returns CDR1 MDHEN and CDR2 SYDVKM. CDR3 size: 15 residues. J gave up 3 bases and V 5 bases, and 9 bases lay outside the gene matches. Here the CDR3 reads CASSQTDRAVYEQYF. As DNA, the CDR3 is TGTGCCAGCAGTCAAACGGACAGGGCCGTCTACGAGCAGTACTTC.

This clonotype was counted only a few times. CDR3 loop: CASRGHSNQPQHF. The CDR3 nucleotides are TGTGCCAGCAGGGGGCATAGCAATCAGCCCCAGCATTTT. The chain carries TRBV3-1 and TRBJ1-5; D is possibly TRBD1 (5 bases). V dropped 6 bases and J dropped 0 bases, with 6 bases sitting between them. Germline CDR1 reads LGHDT; CDR2 reads YNNKEL (reference sequence). CDR3 length: 13 residues.

V usage is TRBV13 and J usage is TRBJ2-1; D is possibly TRBD2 (6 bases). The CDR3 contains 19 residues. Deletions cut 6 bases from V and 8 bases from J, with 32 bases between. CDR1 PRHDT and CDR2 FYEKMQ come from the germline V gene (reference sequence). The DNA for the CDR3 is TGTGCCAGCAGTTTTAAGGTGGTGGAGGGCCCTACGCAAAAGGATGAGCAGTTCTTC. Translation gives CASSFKVVEGPTQKDEQFF.

There are a few counts of this clonotype. The chain combines TRBV20-1 with TRBJ2-5; 11 bases are shared with TRBD1. The CDR3 has 16 residues. In germline, CDR1 is DFQATT, CDR2 SNEGSKA (reference sequence). Losses at the gene ends were 2 bases for V and 5 bases for J; bases not matched to a gene: 10. The CDR3 region is CSARSGTGGMRETQYF. In DNA, the CDR3 is TGCAGTGCTAGATCCGGGACAGGGGGGATGAGGGAGACCCAGTACTTC.

This clonotype has a count of ten or more. CDR3 residues: CASSLSGGGNTIYF. The DNA of the CDR3 is TGTGCCAGCAGCTTATCAGGGGGTGGAAACACCATATATTTT. The genes are TRBV7-9 and TRBJ1-3; 7 bases line up with TRBD1. There are 14 residues in the CDR3. CDR1 is SEHNR and CDR2 is FQNEAQ in the germline V gene (reference sequence). Unmatched junction bases numbered 1, after V lost 2 bases and J lost 3 bases.

This clonotype was detected ten times or more. This sequence joins TRBV15 and TRBJ2-1; D is unclear. V was pared by 0 bases and J by 2 bases, with 11 bases between. Germline assignment: CDR1 LNHNV and CDR2 YYDKDF (reference sequence). CDR3 length: 16 amino acids. The CDR3 DNA follows: TGTGCCACCAGCAGAGATCGGCGGAGAACCTACAATGAGCAGTTCTTC. Residues: CATSRDRRRTYNEQFF.

Ten or more counts support this clonotype. The chain recombines TRBV29-1 with TRBJ1-1; D is undetermined. The CDR3 has 13 residues. V was pared by 8 bases and J by 1 base, with 14 bases between. From germline, CDR1 is SQVTM and CDR2 ANQGSEA. The CDR3 region has the DNA TGCAGCTTCAGCCTAGGAGGGAACACTGAAGCTTTCTTT. Its translation: CSFSLGGNTEAFF.

This clonotype turned up a few times. This chain connects TRBV5-1 to TRBJ2-1; 8 nucleotides align to TRBD2. Trimming at V came to 6 bases and at J to 3 bases, leaving 14 bases not matched to a gene. The CDR3 extends over 17 amino acids. Germline V gene sequence: CDR1 SGHRS, CDR2 YFSETQ. In nucleotides, the CDR3 is TGCGCCAGCACCCCGGGGCGCAGCGGGAGTGTCTACAATGAGCAGTTCTTC. Amino acid sequence: CASTPGRSGSVYNEQFF.

This clonotype has at least ten counts. A read error may produce the germline difference seen at one junction end. This chain connects TRBV29-1 to TRBJ1-4; the match to TRBD1 covers 7 bases. This CDR3 region has 11 residues. Germline V gene lookup returns CDR1 SQVTM and CDR2 ANQGSEA. The CDR3 sequence: CSVTMMGQRLF. In DNA, the CDR3 is TGCAGCGTTACCATGATGGGACAGAGACTTTTT.

This clonotype was recorded many times. V is TRBV12-3 or TRBV12-4 and J is TRBJ2-7; 9 nucleotides line up with TRBD2. The CDR3 loop spans 14 amino acids. V lost 4 bases and J lost 2; bases outside the gene matches: 3. CDR3 nucleotide sequence: TGTGCCAGCAGTTCTAGCGGGATAACCTACGAGCAGTACTTC. Its protein is CASSSSGITYEQYF.

Many counts were recorded for this clonotype. In DNA, the CDR3 is TGCAGTGCTCAGGGACTAGCGAATACCTACGAGCAGTACTTC. Its translation is CSAQGLANTYEQYF. J is TRBJ2-7 and V is TRBV20-1; 10 nucleotides match TRBD2. V trimming: 5 bases; J trimming: 2 bases; junction bases outside the gene matches: 6. The germline CDR1 and CDR2 sequences are DFQATT and SNEGSKA (reference sequence). The CDR3 is made up of 14 amino acids.

This clonotype was recorded at least ten times. This chain links TRBV10-3 with TRBJ2-7; 14 nucleotides line up with TRBD2. The CDR3 loop spans 15 amino acids. V lost 6 bases to trimming and J lost 2 bases; unmatched junction nucleotides: 3. Germline CDR1 reads ENHRY; CDR2 reads SYGVKD. The CDR3: CAISSTSGRAYEQYF. CDR3 bases: TGTGCCATCAGCTCGACTAGCGGGAGGGCCTACGAGCAGTACTTC.

This clonotype came up many times. This sequence joins TRBV30 and TRBJ2-1; the match to TRBD1 covers 10 bases. Germline V lookup: CDR1 GTSNPN, CDR2 SVGIG (reference sequence). V dropped 2 bases and J dropped 8; count of bases not matched to a gene: 6. The CDR3 contains 14 residues. The CDR3 region has the DNA TGTGCCTGGAGTCTGGGGACAGGGGTCGATGAGCAGTTCTTC. Protein sequence: CAWSLGTGVDEQFF.

The V call is TRBV20-1, the J call TRBJ2-5; D tentatively fits TRBD1 or TRBD2 (5 bases each). This CDR3 has 15 residues. Trimming pared 4 bases from V and 5 bases from J, leaving 20 bases between. Germline lookup yields CDR1 DFQATT and CDR2 SNEGSKA (reference sequence). The CDR3 sequence: CSAILRSGSWETQYF. Written as DNA, the CDR3 is TGCAGTGCTATCCTTCGATCAGGGAGTTGGGAGACCCAGTACTTC.

In its sample, this clonotype was seen many times. The rearrangement links TRBV9 to TRBJ2-7, with a possible D match to TRBD2 (5 bases). In germline, CDR1 is SGDLS, CDR2 YYNGEE. CDR3 length: 14 residues. Trimming took 2 bases from V and 6 from J, leaving 15 bases between them. The chain's CDR3 is CASSVQTNPSEQYF. The CDR3 DNA is TGTGCCAGCAGCGTCCAGACTAATCCTTCCGAGCAGTACTTC.

This clonotype occurred a few times. The chain uses TRBV4-2 and TRBJ1-1; D uncertain. V was clipped by 3 bases and J by 0 bases, with 11 bases between them. The CDR3 contains 15 residues. Germline V gene data show CDR1 as LGHNA and CDR2 as YNFKEQ. The CDR3 DNA reads TGTGCCAGCAGCCAGGTCGGCCTCTTGAACACTGAAGCTTTCTTT. Translating it yields CASSQVGLLNTEAFF.

This chain links TRBV14 with TRBJ1-1; perhaps TRBD1 as D (5 bases). Germline V gene lookup returns CDR1 SGHDN and CDR2 FVKESK. V was shortened by 1 base and J by 4 bases, with 7 bases between the two germline ends. The CDR3 is 13 amino acids. CDR3 protein: CASSQVTGTEAFF. CDR3 in DNA: TGTGCCAGCAGCCAAGTCACAGGCACTGAAGCTTTCTTT.

This clonotype turned up a few times. The V call is TRBV12-3 or TRBV12-4, the J call TRBJ2-7; 10 nucleotides agree with TRBD2. V lost 6 bases, J lost 0 bases, and 11 bases stayed unmatched. The CDR3 extends over 17 amino acids. Here the CDR3 reads CASRFSLGLATSYEQYF. The CDR3 nucleotides are TGTGCCAGCAGATTCTCCCTGGGACTAGCGACCTCCTACGAGCAGTACTTC.

This chain uses TRBV5-1 with TRBJ2-2, with D possibly being TRBD2 (6 bases). The germline V gene has CDR1 SGHRS and CDR2 YFSETQ. With 4 bases removed from V and 4 bases from J, the gap between germline ends came to 17 bases. The length of the CDR3 is 16 residues. CDR3 bases: TGCGCCAGCAGCCCGACCGGACCAGCGGGCACCGGGGAGCTGTTTTTT. Protein sequence: CASSPTGPAGTGELFF.

J is TRBJ1-2 and V is TRBV5-4, with 8 bases fitting TRBD1. The CDR3 covers 14 residues. Germline CDR1 SGHNT, CDR2 YYREEE (reference sequence). Trimming cost V 4 bases and J 4 bases; bases outside gene matches: 6. CDR3 nucleotide sequence: TGTGCCAGCAGCACGGACAGGGTGACCTATGGCTACACCTTC. Translating it yields CASSTDRVTYGYTF. Based on the CDR3 plus reference TRBV5-4 and TRBJ1-2, the full variable domain is ETGVTQSPTHLIKTRGQQVTLRCSSQSGHNTVSWYQQALGQGPQFIFQYYREEENGRGNFPPRFSGLQFPNYSSELNVNALELDDSALYLCASSTDRVTYGYTFGSGTRLTVV.

This clonotype was detected many times. The chain joins TRBV20-1 to TRBJ2-7; 7 bases are a match to TRBD1. With 0 bases clipped from V and 4 bases from J, the junction kept 6 bases outside the gene matches. CDR1 DFQATT and CDR2 SNEGSKA come from the germline V gene (reference sequence). This CDR3 has 14 amino acids. CDR3 in DNA: TGCAGTGCTAGAGATCCGGGACAGTCTTACGAGCAGTACTTC. Protein sequence: CSARDPGQSYEQYF.

This clonotype was picked up a small number of times. This chain joins TRBV7-6 and TRBJ2-5, with 7 bases that match TRBD1. Germline V gene lookup returns CDR1 SGHVS and CDR2 FNYEAQ. This CDR3 has 16 residues. Losses at the gene ends were 5 bases for V and 4 bases for J; bases not matched to a gene: 13. CDR3 residues: CASSQGTDPSRETQYF. As DNA, the CDR3 is TGTGCCAGCAGCCAGGGGACAGACCCTTCGAGAGAGACCCAGTACTTC.

This clonotype has ten or more counts. This chain uses TRBV6-1 with TRBJ2-3; D is perhaps TRBD1 (5 bases). From germline, CDR1 is MNHNS and CDR2 SASEGT. V was pared by 5 bases and J by 0 bases, with 15 bases between. The CDR3 extends over 16 amino acids. The CDR3 sequence: CASSQDNTHSTDTQYF. CDR3 DNA: TGTGCCAGCAGTCAGGACAACACGCACAGCACAGATACGCAGTATTTT.

This clonotype occurred a few times. The CDR3 DNA is TGTGCCAGCAGTTCTTACGGGAGCCCCCTCTCCTACGAGCAGTACTTC. Amino acid sequence: CASSSYGSPLSYEQYF. The chain uses TRBV28 and TRBJ2-7; perhaps TRBD2 as D (6 bases). The CDR3 has 16 residues. V lost 4 bases to trimming and J lost 0 bases, with 16 bases between them. Germline V gene data show CDR1 as MDHEN and CDR2 as SYDVKM.

This clonotype turned up a few times. The chain joins TRBV11-2 to TRBJ2-1; 8 bases line up with TRBD1. V shed 6 bases, J shed 2 bases, and the junction held 9 bases outside the gene matches. Germline CDR1 is SGHAT and CDR2 is FQNNGV. This CDR3 is 16 amino acids long. This CDR3 reads CASSITGGGTYNEQFF. The CDR3 DNA sequence: TGTGCCAGCAGTATAACAGGGGGAGGTACCTACAATGAGCAGTTCTTC.

This clonotype was seen only a few times. V and J are TRBV20-1 and TRBJ2-1, with a weak D call TRBD2 (7 bases). The CDR3 is 16 amino acids. V lost 6 bases, J lost 2 bases, and 20 bases lay in between. Germline CDR1 reads DFQATT; CDR2 reads SNEGSKA (reference sequence). This CDR3 reads CSAKPMGGRTYNEQFF. CDR3 in DNA: TGCAGTGCGAAACCCATGGGGGGGCGGACCTACAATGAGCAGTTCTTC.

This clonotype was seen at least ten times. CDR3: CASSFTLGWSSNQPQHF. DNA for the CDR3: TGTGCCAGCAGCTTCACGTTGGGGTGGTCCAGCAATCAGCCCCAGCATTTT. This sequence joins TRBV12-3 or TRBV12-4 and TRBJ1-5; D remains unclear. V was shortened by 6 bases and J by 1 base, with 19 bases between the two germline ends. The CDR3 sequence is 17 residues long.

This clonotype was counted once. Given a much more abundant clone one base away, this may be a read error. The V gene is TRBV5-1, the J gene TRBJ2-3; tentative D call: TRBD2 (6 bases). The V end was cut by 0 bases, the J end by 1 base, with 12 bases between. Germline CDR1 SGHRS, CDR2 YFSETQ. The CDR3 runs to 16 residues. This CDR3 is CASSLGLGLGTDTQYF. In DNA, the CDR3 is TGCGCCAGCAGCTTGGGACTAGGTCTTGGCACAGATACGCAGTATTTT.